The next 32 T cell receptor beta chains were all read from a single sample in a study of Ad26.COV2.S vaccination and SARS-CoV-2 variants. Method: immunoSEQ multiplex PCR; TCRdb's copy keeps in-frame clones and lacks some. The sample has roughly 320,000 clones; roughly 87% are singletons. Treatment given: around 19 received Ad26.COV2.S at low or high dose, single or two shots; 5 received placebo; per-sample allocation not given. Collection of the samples took place on day 63 after the first injection of vaccine or placebo. The material was peripheral blood, obtained in a trial of Ad26.COV2.S vaccine versus placebo. Source of these receptors: a person between 18 and 65 years old who received the Ad26.COV2.S COVID-19 vaccine or a placebo.

The gene calls are TRBV11-3 and TRBJ1-1; no clear D. Trimming removed 3 bases at V and 1 base at J, with 9 bases between. CDR3 length equals 14 residues. CDR1 is SGHNT, CDR2 YENEEA, per germline. CDR3 amino acids: CASSFSGRNTEAFF. In DNA, the CDR3 is TGTGCCAGCAGCTTTTCCGGGAGGAACACTGAAGCTTTCTTT.

This chain links TRBV5-6 with TRBJ2-7; D is ambiguous. There are 14 residues in the CDR3. Germline CDR1 is SGHDT and CDR2 is YYEEEE. The germline V and J ends were trimmed by 4 bases and 0 bases, with 11 bases remaining between them. CDR3 protein: CASSQTAFSYEQYF. For the CDR3, the DNA is TGTGCCAGCAGCCAAACTGCGTTCTCCTACGAGCAGTACTTC.

The chain recombines TRBV7-9 with TRBJ1-1, with D unclear. The CDR3 has 10 amino acids. Per germline, CDR1 SEHNR and CDR2 FQNEAQ (reference sequence). V lost 1 base, J lost 9 bases, and 3 bases lay in between. DNA of the CDR3: TGTGCCAGCAGCTTAGGAAAAGCTTTCTTT. Protein product: CASSLGKAFF.

The chain employs TRBV7-2 and TRBJ1-2; D is unclear. The V end was cut by 4 bases, the J end by 7 bases, with 16 bases between. Germline V gene lookup returns CDR1 SGHTA and CDR2 FQGNSA. The CDR3 loop spans 14 amino acids. The CDR3 DNA sequence: TGTGCCAGCAGCTCAACTGCGAGTGGAAGTGGCTACACCTTC. Its translation: CASSSTASGSGYTF.

This clone was found once. The chain couples TRBV12-3 or TRBV12-4 to TRBJ1-2; no clear D. The CDR3 contains 13 residues. The germline V and J ends were trimmed by 6 bases and 4 bases, with 12 bases remaining between them. DNA of the CDR3: TGTGCCAGCAGACGACCGAGCGGCTATGGCTACACCTTC. This translates into CASRRPSGYGYTF.

The chain joins TRBV10-3 to TRBJ1-6; no clear D. V dropped 2 bases and J dropped 8 bases, with 10 bases sitting between them. This CDR3 comprises 14 residues. Germline V gives CDR1 ENHRY, CDR2 SYGVKD. The CDR3 coding sequence is TGTGCCATCAGTGAGGGGATGAAGGATTCACCCCTCCACTTT. Translation: CAISEGMKDSPLHF.

This clone has a handful of counts. V is TRBV4-2 and J is TRBJ1-2, with 7 bases that match TRBD1. Germline lookup yields CDR1 LGHNA and CDR2 YNFKEQ. The CDR3 has 15 amino acids. V lost 1 base to trimming and J lost 3 bases; unmatched junction nucleotides: 5. The CDR3 protein is CASSQVDREYYGYTF. The CDR3 nucleotides read TGTGCCAGCAGCCAAGTCGACAGGGAGTACTATGGCTACACCTTC.

This chain uses TRBV3-1 (or the pseudogene TRBV3-2) with TRBJ2-1; D may be TRBD1 or TRBD2 (5 bases each). The CDR3 is 15 residues long. Germline CDR1 is LGHDT and CDR2 is YNNKEL (reference sequence). V was cut by 4 bases and J by 7 bases, with 17 bases left in between. CDR3 residues: CASSRVGVQGNEQFF. CDR3 in DNA: TGTGCCAGCAGCCGGGTGGGAGTCCAGGGAAATGAGCAGTTCTTC.

The rearrangement links TRBV24-1 to TRBJ2-3, with unresolved D. This CDR3 contains 13 residues. The germline V and J ends were trimmed by 0 bases and 4 bases, with 4 bases remaining between them. Germline CDR1 and CDR2: KGHDR and SFDVKD. CDR3 in DNA: TGTGCCACCAGTGATTTGTACGCAGATACGCAGTATTTT. Amino acid sequence: CATSDLYADTQYF.

The chain's CDR3 is CASSGVATLDQETQYF. The CDR3 DNA follows: TGTGCCAGCAGCGGCGTAGCGACCCTTGATCAAGAGACCCAGTACTTC. V gene TRBV5-8 combines with J gene TRBJ2-5; the D gene is possibly TRBD2 (5 bases). V was trimmed by 4 bases and J by 2 bases, leaving 18 bases between them. CDR1 is SGHTS, CDR2 YDEGEE, per germline. CDR3 length equals 16 residues. The variable domain in full, completed from reference TRBV5-8 and TRBJ2-5, reads EAGVTQSPTHLIKTRGQQATLRCSPISGHTSVYWYQQALGLGLQFLLWYDEGEERNRGNFPPRFSGRQFPNYSSELNVNALELEDSALYLCASSGVATLDQETQYFGPGTRLLVL.

V and J are TRBV3-1 (or the pseudogene TRBV3-2) and TRBJ2-1; D is unclear. V was cut by 2 bases and J by 6 bases, with 17 bases left in between. The germline gives CDR1 LGHDT, CDR2 YNNKEL (reference sequence). The CDR3 is made up of 16 amino acids. The DNA for the CDR3 is TGTGCCAGCAGCCAATTAGCATCGATTATGGGCAATGAGCAGTTCTTC. Translating it yields CASSQLASIMGNEQFF.

V is TRBV4-3 and J is TRBJ2-7, with a weak D call TRBD1 (6 bases). Per germline, CDR1 LGHNA and CDR2 YSLEER. Between the trimmed V and J ends, which lost 4 bases and 5 bases, there was a span of 12 bases. The CDR3 totals 13 residues. CDR3 bases: TGCGCCAGCAGCCGACTAAGGGGGAACGAGCAGTACTTC. This sequence encodes CASSRLRGNEQYF.

The chain uses TRBV5-4 and TRBJ2-1, with D maybe TRBD1 (6 bases). The germline V gene has CDR1 SGHNT and CDR2 YYREEE (reference sequence). This CDR3 is built from 13 residues. Trimming cost V 4 bases and J 6 bases, with 11 bases left between them. The chain's CDR3 is CASSLSRGNEQFF. CDR3 bases: TGTGCCAGCAGCCTAAGCAGGGGCAATGAGCAGTTCTTC.

The chain joins TRBV3-1 (or the pseudogene TRBV3-2) to TRBJ1-5, with D perhaps matching TRBD1 (6 bases). CDR3 length equals 15 residues. V lost 4 bases to trimming and J lost 4 bases, with 14 bases between them. Germline V gene sequence: CDR1 LGHDT, CDR2 YNNKEL (reference sequence). The CDR3 coding sequence is TGTGCCAGCAGCCCGCGACAGGCCCCGAATCAGCCCCAGCATTTT. It codes for CASSPRQAPNQPQHF.

This clone was counted a few times. This CDR3 is CASSFPGYTF. The CDR3 DNA reads TGTGCCAGCAGTTTCCCCGGCTACACCTTC. The genes are TRBV6-2 or TRBV6-3 and TRBJ1-2; unclear D gene. V lost 4 bases and J lost 8, with 5 bases in between. The CDR3 sequence is 10 residues long. CDR1 is MNHEY and CDR2 is SVGEGT in the germline V gene.

V and J are TRBV5-1 and TRBJ2-3; D might be TRBD1 (6 bases). The V gene's germline CDR1 is SGHRS and CDR2 YFSETQ. The CDR3 covers 17 residues. The V end lost 4 bases, the J end lost 3 bases, and 21 bases lay between the germline ends. The CDR3 sequence is CASSPDSPTLVTDTQYF. CDR3 in DNA: TGCGCCAGCAGCCCGGACAGTCCAACCCTTGTAACAGATACGCAGTATTTT.

The chain has TRBV6-2 or TRBV6-3 and TRBJ1-2; unclear D gene. Germline V gives CDR1 MNHEY, CDR2 SVGEGT. The CDR3 spans 12 residues. V was trimmed by 5 bases and J by 6 bases, leaving 10 bases between them. CDR3 nucleotides: TGTGCCAGCAGTCCGGGTTCTAATGGCTACACCTTC. This codes for CASSPGSNGYTF.

The chain couples TRBV3-1 (or the pseudogene TRBV3-2) to TRBJ2-5, with D unclear. CDR3 size: 15 residues. Germline-derived CDR1 and CDR2 are LGHDT and YNNKEL (reference sequence). Deletions cut 4 bases from V and 0 bases from J, with 12 bases between. CDR3 region: CASSRRGPNQETQYF. CDR3 in DNA: TGTGCCAGCAGCCGCCGTGGGCCGAACCAAGAGACCCAGTACTTC.

CDR3 bases: TGTGCCAGCAGCCAATCCGGGACTAGCGGGGCCGTCTCCTACAATGAGCAGTTCTTC. Its translation: CASSQSGTSGAVSYNEQFF. The chain carries TRBV11-3 and TRBJ2-1, with 13 bases matching TRBD2. The CDR3 loop spans 19 amino acids. Germline V gives CDR1 SGHNT, CDR2 YENEEA. With V trimmed by 5 bases and J by 0 bases, 10 bases remained unmatched.

The chain carries TRBV12-3 or TRBV12-4 and TRBJ1-2; D is unclear. With 2 bases removed from V and 5 bases from J, the gap between germline ends came to 6 bases. This CDR3 comprises 12 residues. CDR3 in DNA: TGTGCCAGCAGTTTACGGCAGTATGGCTACACCTTC. Amino acids: CASSLRQYGYTF.

CDR3 amino acids: CASSIARGADTQYF. The CDR3 DNA reads TGTGCCAGTAGTATCGCGCGGGGGGCAGATACGCAGTATTTT. This rearrangement joins TRBV19 to TRBJ2-3; 8 bases agree with TRBD2. Germline V CDR1 and CDR2: LNHDA, SQIVND (reference sequence). CDR3 length equals 14 residues. Losses at the gene ends were 3 bases for V and 4 bases for J; bases not matched to a gene: 3.

This chain uses TRBV4-2 with TRBJ2-2; 9 bases map to TRBD2. The V gene end was trimmed by 0 bases and the J gene end by 1 base; junction bases not matched to a gene: 9. Germline V gene sequence: CDR1 LGHNA, CDR2 YNFKEQ. CDR3 length: 19 residues. Here the CDR3 reads CASSQDVRRGGLNTGELFF. CDR3 nucleotides: TGTGCCAGCAGCCAAGATGTTAGGCGGGGGGGCTTGAACACCGGGGAGCTGTTTTTT.

The rearrangement links TRBV6-5 to TRBJ1-5, with 9 bases lining up with TRBD1. Trimming at V came to 5 bases and at J to 9 bases, leaving 8 bases not matched to a gene. Germline V gene lookup returns CDR1 MNHEY and CDR2 SVGAGI. The CDR3 is made up of 14 amino acids. The CDR3 DNA is TGTGCCAGCAGTCTCGACAGGGGGGCGGGGCCCCAGCATTTT. Its protein is CASSLDRGAGPQHF.

The V gene is TRBV9, the J gene TRBJ2-5, with TRBD2 matching over 8 bases. The V gene end was trimmed by 4 bases and the J gene end by 1 base; junction bases not matched to a gene: 6. CDR1 is SGDLS and CDR2 is YYNGEE in the germline V gene. This CDR3 has 15 residues. CDR3 loop: CASSRGGGIQETQYF. CDR3 nucleotide sequence: TGTGCCAGCAGCAGAGGCGGGGGGATCCAAGAGACCCAGTACTTC.

This clone was seen a few times. The chain couples TRBV12-5 to TRBJ2-7; 7 positions agree with TRBD1. V shed 2 bases and J 3 bases; nucleotides not matched to a gene: 16. In germline, CDR1 is LGHNT, CDR2 FRNRAP. This CDR3 is 18 amino acids long. The CDR3 sequence: CASGLITGTESTLYEQYF. DNA for the CDR3: TGTGCTAGTGGTTTGATTACCGGGACAGAGTCAACACTCTACGAGCAGTACTTC.

The gene calls are TRBV5-1 and TRBJ1-3; D unresolved. The V and J ends lost 4 bases and 0 bases respectively, with 11 bases between them. Germline values: CDR1 SGHRS, CDR2 YFSETQ. The CDR3 consists of 15 residues. The CDR3 DNA follows: TGCGCCAGCAGCGGCGCGGGGAGCTCTGGAAACACCATATATTTT. It is translated as CASSGAGSSGNTIYF. Based on the CDR3 plus reference TRBV5-1 and TRBJ1-3, the full variable domain is KAGVTQTPRYLIKTRGQQVTLSCSPISGHRSVSWYQQTPGQGLQFLFEYFSETQRNKGNFPGRFSGRQFSNSRSEMNVSTLELGDSALYLCASSGAGSSGNTIYFGEGSWLTVV.

V and J are TRBV7-3 and TRBJ2-3, with TRBD1 matching 11 bases. Germline trimming cut 7 bases from V and 5 bases from J; bases unmatched to any gene: 8. This CDR3 region has 15 residues. The germline gives CDR1 SGHTA, CDR2 FQGTGA. CDR3 in amino acids: CASTAGTGGKDTQYF. In nucleotides, the CDR3 is TGTGCCAGCACCGCCGGGACAGGGGGAAAAGATACGCAGTATTTT.

The chain recombines TRBV6-5 with TRBJ2-7, with D tentatively TRBD1 or TRBD2 (5 bases each). Deletions cut 0 bases from V and 6 bases from J, with 6 bases between. The length of the CDR3 is 12 residues. The germline gives CDR1 MNHEY, CDR2 SVGAGI. The CDR3 here is CASSYSGTEQYF. The CDR3 bases are TGTGCCAGCAGTTACTCAGGGACCGAGCAGTACTTC.

The genes are TRBV7-2 and TRBJ2-2; 11 bases are a match to TRBD2. CDR3 length: 18 amino acids. J lost 5 bases, V lost 8 bases, and 16 bases had no gene match. Germline V gene lookup returns CDR1 SGHTA and CDR2 FQGNSA. CDR3 residues: CASLGGGSGGALTGELFF. CDR3 sequence (DNA): TGTGCCAGCCTCGGAGGCGGTAGCGGGGGGGCCTTGACCGGGGAGCTGTTTTTT.

This clone turned up a few times. The J gene is TRBJ2-7, the V gene TRBV24-1, with 9 bases fitting TRBD1. J gave up 6 bases and V 4 bases, and 3 bases lay outside the gene matches. This CDR3 region has 13 residues. The germline V gene encodes CDR1 KGHDR and CDR2 SFDVKD. CDR3 sequence: CATSEGQGSEQYF. The CDR3 bases are TGTGCCACCAGTGAGGGACAGGGCAGCGAGCAGTACTTC.

The chain is built from TRBV30 and TRBJ2-2; D ambiguous. Germline-derived CDR1 and CDR2 are GTSNPN and SVGIG (reference sequence). There are 14 residues in the CDR3. Trimming took off 5 bases at V and 4 bases at J, with 14 bases between the two ends. In DNA form, the CDR3 reads TGTGCCTGGGCTCGGGTAGCAACCACCGGGGAGCTGTTTTTT. It codes for CAWARVATTGELFF.

This clone is a singleton in its sample. V usage is TRBV6-5 and J usage is TRBJ1-5; 7 bases align to TRBD1. The CDR3 contains 13 residues. CDR1 is MNHEY and CDR2 is SVGAGI in the germline V gene. V dropped 9 bases and J dropped 3; count of bases not matched to a gene: 5. DNA of the CDR3: TGTGCCAGTCGAGGGGGCATCAATCAGCCCCAGCATTTT. This gives the protein CASRGGINQPQHF.